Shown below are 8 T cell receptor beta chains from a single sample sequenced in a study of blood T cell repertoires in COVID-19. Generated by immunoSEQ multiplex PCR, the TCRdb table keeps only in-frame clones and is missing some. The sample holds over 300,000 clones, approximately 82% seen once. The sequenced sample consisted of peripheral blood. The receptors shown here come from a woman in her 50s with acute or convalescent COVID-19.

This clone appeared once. The CDR3 DNA is TGTGCCAGCAGGACGTCCACAGGGATCAATCAGCCCCAGCATTTT. Its translation is CASRTSTGINQPQHF. The rearrangement uses TRBV2 and TRBJ1-5; D perhaps matches TRBD1 (6 bases). The CDR3 is 15 amino acids. V lost 6 bases and J 3 bases, leaving 15 bases between the germline ends. Germline CDR1 and CDR2: SNHLY and FYNNEI.

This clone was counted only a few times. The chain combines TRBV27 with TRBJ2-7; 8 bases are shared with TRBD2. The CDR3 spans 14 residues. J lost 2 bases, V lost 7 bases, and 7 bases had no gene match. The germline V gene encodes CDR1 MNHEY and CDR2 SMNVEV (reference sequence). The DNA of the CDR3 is TGTGCCAGCAAGGTAGCGGGGTCGACCTACGAGCAGTACGTC. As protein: CASKVAGSTYEQYV.

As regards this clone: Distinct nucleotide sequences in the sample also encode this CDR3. In DNA form, the CDR3 reads TGTGCCACCAGTGATTCGACAGGGTCTGGAAACACCATATATTTT. This gives the protein CATSDSTGSGNTIYF. This chain links TRBV24-1 with TRBJ1-3; 7 nucleotides align to TRBD1. Germline lookup yields CDR1 KGHDR and CDR2 SFDVKD. The CDR3 is made up of 15 amino acids. Trimming at V came to 2 bases and at J to 1 base, leaving 1 base not matched to a gene.

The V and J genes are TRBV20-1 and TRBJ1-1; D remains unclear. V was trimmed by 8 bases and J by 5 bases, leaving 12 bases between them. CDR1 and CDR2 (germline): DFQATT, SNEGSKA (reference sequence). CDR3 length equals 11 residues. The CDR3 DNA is TGCAGTCTCCGACCGGAGACTGAAGCTTTCTTT. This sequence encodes CSLRPETEAFF.

CDR3 residues: CASTARDDGYTF. For the CDR3, the DNA is TGTGCCAGTACCGCGCGGGACGATGGCTACACCTTC. The rearrangement uses TRBV19 and TRBJ1-2; tentatively, D is TRBD1 (5 bases). Trimming left V 7 bases short and J 6 bases short, with 12 bases between. The CDR3 has 12 amino acids. Germline V gene data show CDR1 as LNHDA and CDR2 as SQIVND (reference sequence).

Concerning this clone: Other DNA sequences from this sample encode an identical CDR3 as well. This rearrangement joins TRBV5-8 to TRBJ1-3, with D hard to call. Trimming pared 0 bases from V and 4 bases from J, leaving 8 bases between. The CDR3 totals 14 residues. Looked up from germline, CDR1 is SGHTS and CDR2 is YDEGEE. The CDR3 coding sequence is TGTGCCAGCAGCTTGGGCAGCGCAGGAAACACCATATATTTT. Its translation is CASSLGSAGNTIYF.

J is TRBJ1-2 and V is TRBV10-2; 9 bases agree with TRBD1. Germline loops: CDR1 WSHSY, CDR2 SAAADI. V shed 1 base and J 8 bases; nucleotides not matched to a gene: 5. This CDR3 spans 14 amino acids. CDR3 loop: CASSEFRQGGGYTF. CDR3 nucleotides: TGCGCCAGCAGTGAGTTCCGACAGGGGGGGGGCTACACCTTC.

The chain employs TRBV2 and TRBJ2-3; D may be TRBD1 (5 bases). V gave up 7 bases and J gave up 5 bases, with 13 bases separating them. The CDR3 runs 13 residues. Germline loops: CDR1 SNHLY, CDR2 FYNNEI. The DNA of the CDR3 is TGTGCCAGCAATGGGGCAGCCCTAGATACGCAGTATTTT. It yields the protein CASNGAALDTQYF.